These 23 T cell receptor beta chains came from one sample sequenced in a study of early T cells in non-severe SARS-CoV-2 infection. TCRdb independently ran MiXCR on the 5' RACE reads; one entry per CDR3 protein. This table holds 70,000 to 95,000 distinct CDR3 sequences, 11% to 15% found once. Sequencing used whole blood. The receptors come from an adult who was a healthcare worker with PCR-confirmed SARS-CoV-2 infection or an uninfected control (not recorded which).

The J gene is TRBJ2-5, the V gene TRBV11-1; TRBD1 might be the D (7 bases). Germline loops: CDR1 SGHAT, CDR2 FQDESV (reference sequence). CDR3 length: 13 residues. The V and J ends lost 2 bases and 10 bases respectively, with 14 bases between them. The CDR3 here is CASSLKGAEGQYF. The CDR3 DNA is TGTGCCAGCAGCTTAAAGGGGGCGGAGGGCCAGTACTTC.

This clonotype was detected only a few times. The V and J genes are TRBV11-2 and TRBJ2-7; 11 bases fit TRBD2. Unmatched junction bases numbered 4, after V lost 3 bases and J lost 3 bases. Per germline, CDR1 SGHAT and CDR2 FQNNGV. CDR3 length equals 15 residues. CDR3 DNA sequence: TGTGCCAGCAGCTTCGCCGGGACTAGCGGCTACGAGCAGTACTTC. Protein: CASSFAGTSGYEQYF.

This chain connects TRBV18 to TRBJ1-4; D uncertain. The germline gives CDR1 KGHSH, CDR2 LQKENI. There are 16 residues in the CDR3. The ends were cut back, 1 base at V and 4 bases at J, with 13 bases in the middle. CDR3 bases: TGTGCCAGCTCACCACTCGCGTCCTCCTTTAATGAAAAACTGTTTTTT. Protein: CASSPLASSFNEKLFF.

J is TRBJ1-1 and V is TRBV29-1, with D hard to call. Trimming stripped 1 base from V and 0 bases from J, with 3 bases between. The CDR3 covers 12 residues. Germline V CDR1 and CDR2: SQVTM, ANQGSEA. CDR3 nucleotide sequence: TGCAGCGTTGAAGGGGTGAACACTGAAGCTTTCTTT. It is translated as CSVEGVNTEAFF.

The V and J genes are TRBV29-1 and TRBJ2-1, with TRBD1 matching 7 bases. The CDR3 is 15 residues long. V shed 3 bases, J shed 4 bases, and the junction held 9 bases outside the gene matches. The germline V gene has CDR1 SQVTM and CDR2 ANQGSEA. The CDR3 sequence is CSVDPGTEPYNEQFF. CDR3 DNA sequence: TGCAGCGTTGACCCCGGGACAGAACCATACAATGAGCAGTTCTTC.

The sample holds a few counts of this clonotype. The genes are TRBV9 and TRBJ2-2; no definite D call. The V end was cut by 4 bases, the J end by 5 bases, with 15 bases between. Germline CDR1 reads SGDLS; CDR2 reads YYNGEE. The CDR3 is made up of 15 amino acids. CDR3 sequence: CASSLETRRTGELFF. CDR3 bases: TGTGCCAGCAGCTTAGAGACAAGGCGGACCGGGGAGCTGTTTTTT.

The chain joins TRBV20-1 to TRBJ1-4; 9 positions match TRBD1. This CDR3 is 14 amino acids long. Looked up from germline, CDR1 is DFQATT and CDR2 is SNEGSKA (reference sequence). With 5 bases clipped from V and 6 bases from J, the junction kept 7 bases outside the gene matches. This chain's CDR3 is CSARGTGRDEKLFF. CDR3 DNA: TGCAGTGCTCGAGGGACAGGGAGGGATGAAAAACTGTTTTTT.

About this clonotype: The junction shows a germline mismatch at one end, possibly a read error. V is TRBV4-1 and J is TRBJ2-7, with TRBD2 matching over 7 bases. In germline, CDR1 is MGHRA, CDR2 YSYEKL. The CDR3 is 17 amino acids. CDR3 loop: CASSPVPLAAATYEQYF. The CDR3 bases are TGTGCCAGCAGCCCCGTCCCTCTAGCGGCGGCCACCTACGAGCAGTACTTC.

The genes are TRBV4-2 and TRBJ2-3; TRBD2 matches at 8 bases. Germline trimming cut 0 bases from V and 2 bases from J; bases unmatched to any gene: 16. CDR1 LGHNA and CDR2 YNFKEQ come from the germline V gene. The CDR3 is 20 amino acids. CDR3 sequence: CASSQDVTAGEPGNTDTQYF. DNA of the CDR3: TGTGCCAGCAGCCAAGATGTTACAGCGGGGGAGCCAGGGAACACAGATACGCAGTATTTT.

This clonotype was found a few times. CDR3 sequence: CASSWDGDLTSRGTDTQYF. As DNA, the CDR3 is TGCGCCAGCAGCTGGGACGGCGACCTGACTAGCCGGGGAACAGATACGCAGTATTTT. The chain recombines TRBV5-1 with TRBJ2-3; 7 bases fit TRBD2. This CDR3 is built from 19 residues. The ends lost 3 bases at V and 3 bases at J; junction bases unmatched: 19. CDR1 and CDR2 (germline): SGHRS, YFSETQ.

This clonotype was counted many times. The chain links TRBV10-3 to TRBJ2-3; weak D call: TRBD1 (6 bases). The CDR3 is 15 amino acids. Trimming pared 4 bases from V and 2 bases from J, leaving 13 bases between. Germline V gene sequence: CDR1 ENHRY, CDR2 SYGVKD. The CDR3 nucleotides read TGTGCCATCAGTGGCCGGGACATTTTCACAGATACGCAGTATTTT. Protein: CAISGRDIFTDTQYF.

This clonotype was seen more than once but under ten times. The genes are TRBV7-7 and TRBJ2-3; 7 nucleotides line up with TRBD1. V lost 5 bases to trimming and J lost 1 base; unmatched junction nucleotides: 3. CDR1 and CDR2 from the germline V gene are SSHAT and FNYEAQ (reference sequence). The CDR3 loop spans 14 amino acids. The DNA of the CDR3 is TGTGCCAGCAGCCCAGGGGGTCGCACAGATACGCAGTATTTT. Residues: CASSPGGRTDTQYF.

This clonotype was counted only a few times. The V call is TRBV11-2, the J call TRBJ2-1; TRBD1 agrees at 8 bases. V was clipped by 3 bases and J by 4 bases; unmatched bases: 8. Germline CDR1 and CDR2: SGHAT and FQNNGV. The CDR3 consists of 16 residues. The chain's CDR3 is CASSLTRDRRYNEQFF. CDR3 DNA sequence: TGTGCCAGCAGCTTGACCCGGGACAGGCGATACAATGAGCAGTTCTTC.

This clonotype has just a few counts. This chain uses TRBV7-9 with TRBJ2-7; 7 positions agree with TRBD1. After removal of 4 bases from V and 7 bases from J, the junction contained 10 bases not matched to a gene. CDR3 length equals 14 residues. Germline V gene lookup returns CDR1 SEHNR and CDR2 FQNEAQ (reference sequence). CDR3 loop: CASSSWTGPVEQYF. CDR3 sequence (DNA): TGTGCCAGCAGCTCCTGGACAGGTCCGGTGGAGCAGTACTTC.

This rearrangement joins TRBV29-1 to TRBJ2-5; no clear D. CDR1 and CDR2 (germline): SQVTM, ANQGSEA. The CDR3 totals 11 residues. The V gene lost 4 bases and the J gene lost 5 bases, with 8 bases spanning the gap. This CDR3 is CSVGTSETQYF. In nucleotides, the CDR3 is TGCAGCGTTGGGACCTCGGAGACCCAGTACTTC.

The chain employs TRBV5-1 and TRBJ2-7; tentatively, D is TRBD2 (5 bases). The CDR3 spans 13 residues. V was pared by 0 bases and J by 3 bases, with 7 bases between. Germline V gene data show CDR1 as SGHRS and CDR2 as YFSETQ. DNA for the CDR3: TGCGCCAGCAGCTTGGCCGGGAACTACGAGCAGTACTTC. Protein sequence: CASSLAGNYEQYF.

Many counts were recorded for this clonotype. This sequence joins TRBV7-9 and TRBJ2-3; the D gene is possibly TRBD2 (5 bases). The CDR3 sequence is 13 residues long. Trimming took off 5 bases at V and 5 bases at J, with 11 bases between the two ends. The germline gives CDR1 SEHNR, CDR2 FQNEAQ (reference sequence). The CDR3 nucleotides are TGTGCCAGCAGCGTCGGGGTTGTAGATACGCAGTATTTT. Translating it yields CASSVGVVDTQYF.

The genes are TRBV6-2 or TRBV6-3 and TRBJ1-2; perhaps TRBD1 as D (6 bases). V lost 6 bases to trimming and J lost 5 bases, with 13 bases between them. The CDR3 covers 13 residues. In germline, CDR1 is MNHEY, CDR2 SVGEGT. CDR3 sequence (DNA): TGTGCCAGCAGCAAAACAGGGCGGTATGGCTACACCTTC. Translating it yields CASSKTGRYGYTF.

This clonotype was seen more than once but under ten times. The rearrangement uses TRBV14 and TRBJ2-2; D possibly matches TRBD1 or TRBD2 (5 bases each). V lost 4 bases and J lost 7, with 16 bases in between. CDR3 size: 15 residues. The V gene's germline CDR1 is SGHDN and CDR2 FVKESK. The CDR3 sequence: CASSLWTMRDGELFF. The CDR3 DNA reads as TGTGCCAGCAGCCTTTGGACAATGAGGGACGGGGAGCTGTTTTTT.

The V gene is TRBV4-2, the J gene TRBJ2-3; no clear D gene. Germline loops: CDR1 LGHNA, CDR2 YNFKEQ. Trimming removed 6 bases from V and 0 bases from J, with 16 bases in between. CDR3 size: 16 residues. CDR3 in amino acids: CASSRSDGASTDTQYF. For the CDR3, the DNA is TGTGCCAGCAGTCGGTCAGATGGTGCTAGCACAGATACGCAGTATTTT.

The chain joins TRBV27 to TRBJ1-2; 7 bases align to TRBD1. Per the germline V gene, CDR1 is MNHEY and CDR2 is SMNVEV (reference sequence). V shed 3 bases, J shed 11 bases, and the junction held 9 bases outside the gene matches. The CDR3 covers 13 residues. The CDR3 nucleotides are TGTGCCAGCAGTTTTTGGCAGGGGGGTAGATACACCTTC. Its protein product is CASSFWQGGRYTF.

This clonotype was observed at least ten times. The gene calls are TRBV30 and TRBJ2-1; no definite D call. The ends were cut back, 4 bases at V and 7 bases at J, with 14 bases in the middle. This CDR3 has 13 residues. Germline V CDR1 and CDR2: GTSNPN, SVGIG (reference sequence). As DNA, the CDR3 is TGTGCCTGGACGCGGTTTCCCGGGAATGAGCAGTTCTTC. Residues: CAWTRFPGNEQFF.

This clonotype was seen a handful of times. The chain carries TRBV6-2 or TRBV6-3 and TRBJ2-6; D possibly corresponds to TRBD2 (5 bases). CDR1 is MNHEY, CDR2 SVGEGT, per germline. V was clipped by 5 bases and J by 2 bases, with 10 bases between them. The CDR3 is 15 residues long. The CDR3 region has the DNA TGTGCCAGCAGTCCTACTAGTACTGGGGCCAACGTCCTGACTTTC. This translates into CASSPTSTGANVLTF.